This TCR beta chain was captured in a study of T-cell memory formation after mild COVID-19. About the study: In these data, TCR clusters were largely donor specific.

The germline V gene encodes CDR1 LNHNV and CDR2 YYDKDF (reference sequence). The CDR3 length is 15 residues. Trimming took 3 bases from V and 5 from J, leaving 14 bases between them. Constant-segment primers and 5'RACE yielded cDNA libraries for TCR alpha and TCR beta, each carrying sample barcodes and UMIs. TCRdb re-analysed the 5' RACE reads in MiXCR, keeping a single row per CDR3 protein. The data show hundreds of thousands of distinct CDR3 sequences, roughly 15% seen once. This TCR was sampled from a man younger than 30 who had mild COVID-19 (a few samples of this study predate the infection). Cell type and time point are not known. The J gene is TRBJ1-5, the V gene TRBV15, with a tentative D call TRBD1 (5 bases). Sequencing input: PBMCs or a T cell subset sorted from them (not recorded which). In DNA form, the CDR3 reads TGTGCCACCAGCAGGGGGGACCGAGGGCATCAGCCCCAGCATTTT. Residues: CATSRGDRGHQPQHF.